Below, 16 T cell receptor beta chains from the same sample are listed, as sequenced in a study of blood T cell repertoires in COVID-19. Only in-frame clones appear in the TCRdb table, and some are missing; sequencing was by immunoSEQ multiplex PCR. The sample includes roughly 120,000 clones, approximately 80% of them seen just once. What was sequenced was peripheral blood. Receptors originate from a man between 65 and 85 years old with acute or convalescent COVID-19.

This chain connects TRBV7-8 to TRBJ1-5; 7 bases agree with TRBD1. V shed 2 bases and J 5 bases; nucleotides not matched to a gene: 12. The CDR3 loop spans 17 amino acids. Germline values: CDR1 SGHVS, CDR2 FQNEAQ. CDR3 region: CASSLFLSRGIHQPQHF. CDR3 in DNA: TGTGCCAGCAGCTTATTTTTGTCCAGGGGGATTCATCAGCCCCAGCATTTT.

V and J are TRBV30 and TRBJ1-1; TRBD1 matches at 8 bases. V dropped 3 bases and J dropped 3; count of bases not matched to a gene: 6. From germline, CDR1 is GTSNPN and CDR2 SVGIG (reference sequence). CDR3 length: 14 residues. CDR3 loop: CAWSDRGGDTEAFF. Here the CDR3 DNA reads TGTGCCTGGAGCGACAGGGGAGGGGACACTGAAGCTTTCTTT.

This clone was seen a single time. The V and J genes are TRBV10-3 and TRBJ2-5; D perhaps matches TRBD2 (7 bases). CDR3 length equals 14 residues. Per germline, CDR1 ENHRY and CDR2 SYGVKD. V dropped 7 bases and J dropped 5 bases, with 17 bases sitting between them. CDR3 nucleotide sequence: TGTGCCATCAACAGGGAGGGCCTTAGTGAGACCCAGTACTTC. Translated, it gives CAINREGLSETQYF.

This clone has a single count. The chain combines TRBV7-2 with TRBJ2-7; possibly TRBD1 for D (6 bases). The germline V and J ends were trimmed by 2 bases and 3 bases, with 11 bases remaining between them. The germline gives CDR1 SGHTA, CDR2 FQGNSA. The CDR3 runs 14 residues. CDR3 in DNA: TGTGCCAGCAGCTTAAAGGACAGCTTCTACGAGCAGTACTTC. Amino acid sequence: CASSLKDSFYEQYF. Drawing the rest from reference TRBV7-2 and TRBJ2-7, the complete variable domain is GAGVSQSPSNKVTEKGKDVELRCDPISGHTALYWYRQSLGQGLEFLIYFQGNSAPDKSGLPSDRFSAERTGGSVSTLTIQRTQQEDSAVYLCASSLKDSFYEQYFGPGTRLTVT.

For the CDR3, the DNA is TGTGCCAGCAGCTTAGTATTTGGCAGGGGAAGCTACAATGAGCAGTTCTTC. Translated: CASSLVFGRGSYNEQFF. The chain combines TRBV7-2 with TRBJ2-1, with TRBD1 as a possible D gene (6 bases). CDR1 and CDR2 from the germline V gene are SGHTA and FQGNSA. The CDR3 totals 17 residues. V lost 1 base and J lost 3, with 16 bases in between. Full variable domain (rest looked up from reference TRBV7-2 and TRBJ2-1): GAGVSQSPSNKVTEKGKDVELRCDPISGHTALYWYRQSLGQGLEFLIYFQGNSAPDKSGLPSDRFSAERTGGSVSTLTIQRTQQEDSAVYLCASSLVFGRGSYNEQFFGPGTRLTVL.

The gene calls are TRBV7-9 and TRBJ2-4; weak D call: TRBD2 (5 bases). Germline V gene sequence: CDR1 SEHNR, CDR2 FQNEAQ (reference sequence). This CDR3 comprises 14 residues. V was pared by 6 bases and J by 3 bases, with 12 bases between. The CDR3, as DNA: TGTGCCAGCAGTGGTACTAGGAACAAAAACATTCAGTACTTC. Residues: CASSGTRNKNIQYF.

The J gene is TRBJ1-2, the V gene TRBV19; possibly TRBD1 for D (5 bases). V lost 0 bases to trimming and J lost 8 bases, with 19 bases between them. The germline CDR1 and CDR2 sequences are LNHDA and SQIVND (reference sequence). The CDR3 totals 16 residues. CDR3 amino acids: CASSIDGGGLTRGYTF. In DNA, the CDR3 is TGTGCCAGTAGTATAGACGGGGGAGGCCTGACAAGAGGCTACACCTTC.

In its sample, this clone was seen a few times. The V gene is TRBV9, the J gene TRBJ2-7, with D tentatively TRBD1 (6 bases). Trimming left V 0 bases short and J 0 bases short, with 10 bases between. From germline, CDR1 is SGDLS and CDR2 YYNGEE. The CDR3 has 15 amino acids. CDR3 region: CASSVGTVASYEQYF. The CDR3 DNA reads as TGTGCCAGCAGCGTAGGGACAGTAGCCTCCTACGAGCAGTACTTC.

The chain recombines TRBV10-3 with TRBJ1-2; D is undetermined. From germline, CDR1 is ENHRY and CDR2 SYGVKD. The CDR3 runs to 14 residues. V dropped 0 bases and J dropped 2 bases, with 7 bases sitting between them. The CDR3 loop is CAISESGRNYGYTF. The CDR3 DNA reads as TGTGCCATCAGTGAGTCTGGCAGGAACTATGGCTACACCTTC.

J is TRBJ1-1 and V is TRBV11-2; possible D gene TRBD1, 6 bases. The V end was cut by 5 bases, the J end by 4 bases, with 14 bases between. Germline V CDR1 and CDR2: SGHAT, FQNNGV. This CDR3 region has 14 residues. The CDR3 is CASSAALGGTEAFF. DNA of the CDR3: TGTGCCAGCAGCGCCGCCTTAGGGGGCACTGAAGCTTTCTTT.

The chain links TRBV7-3 to TRBJ2-1, with 7 bases that match TRBD2. Losses at the gene ends were 0 bases for V and 4 bases for J; bases not matched to a gene: 6. Germline V lookup: CDR1 SGHTA, CDR2 FQGTGA. The length of the CDR3 is 16 residues. This CDR3 is CASSLTSGLPYNEQFF. The CDR3 coding sequence is TGTGCCAGCAGCTTAACGTCGGGACTACCATACAATGAGCAGTTCTTC.

The chain carries TRBV7-2 and TRBJ2-5; 8 bases are a match to TRBD2. The CDR3 runs 14 residues. The junction had 5 bases not matched to a gene; V was cut back by 5 bases and J by 3 bases. CDR1 SGHTA and CDR2 FQGNSA come from the germline V gene. The CDR3 protein is CASSTSGGEETQYF. DNA of the CDR3: TGTGCCAGCAGCACAAGCGGGGGTGAAGAGACCCAGTACTTC.

The V gene is TRBV2, the J gene TRBJ1-5; D call uncertain. Germline-derived CDR1 and CDR2 are SNHLY and FYNNEI. With 5 bases removed from V and 6 bases from J, the gap between germline ends came to 11 bases. The CDR3 length is 13 residues. In DNA, the CDR3 is TGTGCCAGCAGTACGGACTCAGTTCAGCCCCAGCATTTT. It yields the protein CASSTDSVQPQHF.

Relative to its sample, this clone is medium-sized. This chain joins TRBV4-2 and TRBJ1-2, with 9 bases identical to TRBD1. Unmatched junction bases numbered 12, after V lost 7 bases and J lost 0 bases. The CDR3 totals 17 residues. Germline V gene sequence: CDR1 LGHNA, CDR2 YNFKEQ. CDR3 nucleotides: TGTGCCAGCATCATGGGACAGGGCATTCCTGCTAACTATGGCTACACCTTC. Translation gives CASIMGQGIPANYGYTF.

The rearrangement links TRBV10-1 to TRBJ2-2; a possible D gene is TRBD1 (7 bases). The CDR3 totals 13 residues. Trimming stripped 8 bases from V and 3 bases from J, with 10 bases between. The germline V gene has CDR1 WNHNN and CDR2 SYGVQD (reference sequence). The CDR3 sequence: CASGGTDTGELFF. The CDR3 DNA follows: TGCGCCAGCGGGGGGACAGACACCGGGGAGCTGTTTTTT.

The chain carries TRBV15 and TRBJ2-2; tentatively, D is TRBD1 (6 bases). CDR1 and CDR2 from the germline V gene are LNHNV and YYDKDF (reference sequence). The V gene lost 5 bases and the J gene lost 1 base, with 14 bases spanning the gap. The length of the CDR3 is 16 residues. This CDR3 is CATSPSQGLNTGELFF. As DNA, the CDR3 is TGTGCCACCAGCCCCAGCCAGGGGTTGAACACCGGGGAGCTGTTTTTT. Full variable domain (remainder filled in from reference TRBV15 and TRBJ2-2): DAMVIQNPRYQVTQFGKPVTLSCSQTLNHNVMYWYQQKSSQAPKLLFHYYDKDFNNEADTPDNFQSRRPNTSFCFLDIRSPGLGDTAMYLCATSPSQGLNTGELFFGEGSRLTVL.